This passage covers 2 T cell receptor beta chains from one sample sequenced in a study of cytomegalovirus exposure and HLA in healthy donors. The primer mix had 60 Vbeta and 13 Jbeta primers. Measured with immunoSEQ multiplex PCR; TCRdb has only the in-frame clones, and not every one. The top ten clones hold 1.3% of a sample with fewer than 250,000 clones, around 86% of them seen once. Sequencing was done on a sample of PBMCs. The receptors were gathered from a man between 25 and 39 years old in good health and CMV-seronegative.

The chain has TRBV10-3 and TRBJ2-1; 7 bases map to TRBD2. Trimming removed 4 bases from V and 4 bases from J; junction bases left unmatched: 1. This CDR3 spans 13 amino acids. In germline, CDR1 is ENHRY, CDR2 SYGVKD. CDR3 protein: CAISAGGYNEQFF. Written as DNA, the CDR3 is TGTGCCATCAGTGCGGGGGGTTACAATGAGCAGTTCTTC.

This rearrangement joins TRBV4-1 to TRBJ1-5, with D hard to call. Germline V gene lookup returns CDR1 MGHRA and CDR2 YSYEKL. Trimming took 0 bases from V and 7 from J, leaving 10 bases between them. This CDR3 has 14 amino acids. The CDR3 loop is CASSQEAGRQPQHF. The DNA for the CDR3 is TGCGCCAGCAGCCAAGAGGCGGGCCGCCAGCCCCAGCATTTT.